This passage covers 28 T cell receptor beta chains from one sample sequenced in a study of blood T cell repertoires in COVID-19 (dated by TCRdb to 2018 to 2021). The receptor library was made with the immunoSEQ multiplex PCR assay. Imported from immuneACCESS, the table was reduced by TCRdb to in-frame sequences with V and J called. These copies leave out some clones; in studies compared against another copy, an unresolved V gene accounts for under half, and the cause of the remainder is not known. The sample contains 99,000 or so clones, 81% of them found a single time. The ten largest clones add up to 9.4% of the sample. The sequencing input was peripheral blood. All receptors come from a woman between 70 and 85 years old with acute or convalescent COVID-19.

The rearrangement links TRBV29-1 to TRBJ1-1, with D perhaps TRBD1 (6 bases). The CDR3 consists of 15 residues. Germline V gene data show CDR1 as SQVTM and CDR2 as ANQGSEA. The V end was cut by 7 bases, the J end by 0 bases, with 18 bases between. The CDR3 region is CSAAGGQGLNTEAFF. CDR3 bases: TGCAGCGCCGCGGGGGGGCAGGGACTGAACACTGAAGCTTTCTTT.

V gene TRBV18 combines with J gene TRBJ1-1; D is ambiguous. The CDR3 spans 16 residues. CDR1 and CDR2 (germline): KGHSH, LQKENI. V was trimmed by 1 base and J by 4 bases, leaving 16 bases between them. The CDR3 loop is CASSPRAGDLGTEAFF. Written as DNA, the CDR3 is TGTGCCAGCTCACCACGAGCCGGGGATCTTGGCACTGAAGCTTTCTTT.

V usage is TRBV5-1 and J usage is TRBJ1-2; TRBD1 aligns across 7 bases. The J segment lost 0 bases and the V segment lost 5 bases, leaving 4 bases of the junction unmatched. This CDR3 has 14 amino acids. The germline V gene encodes CDR1 SGHRS and CDR2 YFSETQ. The CDR3 DNA follows: TGCGCCAGCAGTCGGACAGGTCCTAACTATGGCTACACCTTC. It is translated as CASSRTGPNYGYTF. Looking up the rest from reference TRBV5-1 and TRBJ1-2 gives the full variable domain: KAGVTQTPRYLIKTRGQQVTLSCSPISGHRSVSWYQQTPGQGLQFLFEYFSETQRNKGNFPGRFSGRQFSNSRSEMNVSTLELGDSALYLCASSRTGPNYGYTFGSGTRLTVV.

The chain couples TRBV4-1 to TRBJ2-5, with D possibly TRBD1 on 6 matching bases. V was clipped by 6 bases and J by 1 base, with 15 bases between them. CDR1 and CDR2 from the germline V gene are MGHRA and YSYEKL. The CDR3 has 15 residues. The CDR3 region has the DNA TGCGCCAGCAGAAAACTTACAGGGTCCCAAGAGACCCAGTACTTC. Translation gives CASRKLTGSQETQYF.

The chain uses TRBV27 and TRBJ2-7; 13 positions match TRBD2. Germline CDR1 reads MNHEY; CDR2 reads SMNVEV (reference sequence). The length of the CDR3 is 17 residues. J was trimmed by 2 bases and V by 6 bases; bases with no gene match: 10. The CDR3 is CASSSTGTSGTPYEQYF. The CDR3 coding sequence is TGTGCCAGCAGCTCCACCGGGACTAGCGGGACTCCCTACGAGCAGTACTTC.

Here the CDR3 reads CATKTSGSETQYF. The CDR3 nucleotides read TGTGCCACAAAGACTAGCGGGAGTGAGACCCAGTACTTC. The chain couples TRBV30 to TRBJ2-5; 12 nucleotides agree with TRBD2. The germline V gene has CDR1 GTSNPN and CDR2 SVGIG (reference sequence). After removal of 8 bases from V and 5 bases from J, the junction contained 6 bases not matched to a gene. The CDR3 loop spans 13 amino acids.

The rearrangement links TRBV7-6 to TRBJ2-7; a weak D match, TRBD1 (6 bases). The ends were cut back, 5 bases at V and 2 bases at J, with 16 bases in the middle. This CDR3 is built from 15 residues. Germline V gene data show CDR1 as SGHVS and CDR2 as FNYEAQ. The CDR3 protein is CASSLGEQGAYEQYF. CDR3 DNA sequence: TGTGCCAGCAGCCTAGGGGAACAGGGAGCCTACGAGCAGTACTTC.

V and J are TRBV2 and TRBJ1-2; D is ambiguous. Germline CDR1 SNHLY, CDR2 FYNNEI. CDR3 length equals 12 residues. Trimming pared 7 bases from V and 4 bases from J, leaving 10 bases between. CDR3 DNA sequence: TGTGCCAGCAATACAGAGATCTATGGCTACACCTTC. It yields the protein CASNTEIYGYTF.

The rearrangement uses TRBV5-4 and TRBJ1-1, with D possibly being TRBD1 (6 bases). The CDR3 has 14 amino acids. Germline CDR1 SGHNT, CDR2 YYREEE (reference sequence). V lost 0 bases, J lost 4 bases, and 10 bases lay in between. This chain's CDR3 is CASSLETTGTEAFF. CDR3 DNA: TGTGCCAGCAGCTTGGAAACGACAGGCACTGAAGCTTTCTTT.

This clone appeared once. The chain is built from TRBV19 and TRBJ1-2; D is perhaps TRBD1 (5 bases). The CDR3 spans 15 residues. Germline V CDR1 and CDR2: LNHDA, SQIVND (reference sequence). The germline V and J ends were trimmed by 3 bases and 4 bases, with 15 bases remaining between them. The CDR3 sequence: CASSMGLTALYGYTF. CDR3 nucleotide sequence: TGTGCCAGTAGTATGGGACTTACGGCCCTCTATGGCTACACCTTC.

The CDR3 DNA reads TGTGCCAGCAGTGTCCGGGACAGGGAGTACGAGCAGTACTTC. It translates to CASSVRDREYEQYF. J is TRBJ2-7 and V is TRBV28; 9 bases are shared with TRBD1. J lost 4 bases, V lost 5 bases, and 6 bases had no gene match. CDR3 length: 14 residues. Germline assignment: CDR1 MDHEN and CDR2 SYDVKM.

The chain carries TRBV9 and TRBJ2-7; no firm D call. The CDR3 is 13 residues long. The V end was cut by 0 bases, the J end by 6 bases, with 10 bases between. Germline V gene sequence: CDR1 SGDLS, CDR2 YYNGEE. Written as DNA, the CDR3 is TGTGCCAGCAGCGTAGGAGGTCTTGGCGAGCAGTACTTC. Its protein is CASSVGGLGEQYF.

This clone was picked up one time. The J gene is TRBJ1-5, the V gene TRBV19; D remains unclear. This CDR3 spans 16 amino acids. V was shortened by 5 bases and J by 0 bases, with 14 bases between the two germline ends. CDR1 is LNHDA and CDR2 is SQIVND in the germline V gene (reference sequence). CDR3 bases: TGTGCCAGTAGTGCAACAGCGGTTTATAGCAATCAGCCCCAGCATTTT. This sequence encodes CASSATAVYSNQPQHF. Complete variable domain (other parts from reference TRBV19 and TRBJ1-5): DGGITQSPKYLFRKEGQNVTLSCEQNLNHDAMYWYRQDPGQGLRLIYYSQIVNDFQKGDIAEGYSVSREKKESFPLTVTSAQKNPTAFYLCASSATAVYSNQPQHFGDGTRLSIL.

This clone was counted only a few times. The V and J genes are TRBV28 and TRBJ1-5; D remains ambiguous. V gave up 8 bases and J gave up 9 bases, with 11 bases separating them. CDR3 length: 11 residues. Germline V gene sequence: CDR1 MDHEN, CDR2 SYDVKM. In nucleotides, the CDR3 is TGTGCCAGCGTATCGGGTTGGCCCCAGCATTTT. The encoded protein is CASVSGWPQHF. Together with reference TRBV28 and TRBJ1-5, the CDR3 gives the full variable domain: DVKVTQSSRYLVKRTGEKVFLECVQDMDHENMFWYRQDPGLGLRLIYFSYDVKMKEKGDIPEGYSVSREKKERFSLILESASTNQTSMYLCASVSGWPQHFGDGTRLSIL.

V and J are TRBV2 and TRBJ1-1, with D unresolved. Trimming left V 6 bases short and J 0 bases short, with 8 bases between. The CDR3 covers 13 residues. The germline CDR1 and CDR2 sequences are SNHLY and FYNNEI. The DNA for the CDR3 is TGTGCCAGCAGGAGGGATTTGAACACTGAAGCTTTCTTT. Translated: CASRRDLNTEAFF.

The chain uses TRBV5-4 and TRBJ2-7; possible D gene TRBD1, 6 bases. The V end lost 0 bases, the J end lost 0 bases, and 10 bases lay between the germline ends. This CDR3 is 15 amino acids long. Germline V CDR1 and CDR2: SGHNT, YYREEE (reference sequence). This CDR3 is CASSLGRGDSYEQYF. CDR3 sequence (DNA): TGTGCCAGCAGCTTGGGCAGGGGAGACTCCTACGAGCAGTACTTC.

The V and J genes are TRBV20-1 and TRBJ2-7, with D possibly TRBD2 on 6 matching bases. With 3 bases removed from V and 6 bases from J, the gap between germline ends came to 21 bases. CDR1 and CDR2 from the germline V gene are DFQATT and SNEGSKA (reference sequence). The CDR3 spans 15 residues. CDR3 sequence reads: CSASRAGTPLGEQYF. Here the CDR3 DNA reads TGCAGTGCTAGTCGGGCGGGAACCCCCCTGGGCGAGCAGTACTTC.

This clone has only a few counts. This chain links TRBV5-1 with TRBJ2-3; TRBD2 is a possible D gene (5 bases). V lost 6 bases to trimming and J lost 5 bases, with 13 bases between them. CDR1 is SGHRS and CDR2 is YFSETQ in the germline V gene. CDR3 length: 13 amino acids. As DNA, the CDR3 is TGCGCCAGCACCGGGGTTTCCGAAGATACGCAGTATTTT. Encoded protein: CASTGVSEDTQYF.

This chain connects TRBV2 to TRBJ1-5; D is perhaps TRBD1 (5 bases). Per germline, CDR1 SNHLY and CDR2 FYNNEI. Trimming pared 2 bases from V and 6 bases from J, leaving 11 bases between. This CDR3 has 14 amino acids. In nucleotides, the CDR3 is TGTGCCAGCAGTGAATTGCAGGGAGGTCAGCCCCAGCATTTT. Translation: CASSELQGGQPQHF.

CDR3 nucleotide sequence: TGTGCCAGCAGCTTGTGGGCAGGGGGTAACTATGGCTACACCTTC. Residues: CASSLWAGGNYGYTF. This chain connects TRBV5-6 to TRBJ1-2, with 7 bases lining up with TRBD1. CDR1 is SGHDT and CDR2 is YYEEEE in the germline V gene. Losses at the gene ends were 1 base for V and 1 base for J; bases not matched to a gene: 4. The CDR3 length is 15 residues.

Concerning this clone itself: The junction differs from germline at one of its ends, possibly a read error. V usage is TRBV5-1 and J usage is TRBJ2-7; 7 positions match TRBD1. The CDR3 has 14 residues. Germline values: CDR1 SGHRS, CDR2 YFSETQ. The CDR3: CASSLGQQVYEQYF. CDR3 coding DNA: TGCGCCAGCAGTTTGGGACAGCAGGTATACGAGCAGTACTTC.

This clone has a handful of counts. The V and J genes are TRBV28 and TRBJ1-1; 11 nucleotides line up with TRBD1. There are 15 residues in the CDR3. V was pared by 5 bases and J by 5 bases, with 7 bases of the junction left unmatched. Germline-derived CDR1 and CDR2 are MDHEN and SYDVKM. The CDR3 spells CASSLPGQGGTEAFF. In nucleotides, the CDR3 is TGTGCCAGCAGTCTCCCGGGACAGGGGGGGACTGAAGCTTTCTTT.

The V call is TRBV18, the J call TRBJ1-5, with D perhaps matching TRBD1 (5 bases). Trimming took 6 bases from V and 5 from J, leaving 14 bases between them. The CDR3 has 14 amino acids. In germline, CDR1 is KGHSH, CDR2 LQKENI. CDR3 sequence: CASSREGSHQPQHF. The CDR3 region has the DNA TGTGCCAGCTCCAGGGAAGGTTCACATCAGCCCCAGCATTTT. Complete variable domain (other parts from reference TRBV18 and TRBJ1-5): NAGVMQNPRHLVRRRGQEARLRCSPMKGHSHVYWYRQLPEEGLKFMVYLQKENIIDESGMPKERFSAEFPKEGPSILRIQQVVRGDSAAYFCASSREGSHQPQHFGDGTRLSIL.

V is TRBV5-1 and J is TRBJ2-7; 8 nucleotides agree with TRBD1. Germline V gene lookup returns CDR1 SGHRS and CDR2 YFSETQ. The CDR3 is 13 amino acids. Unmatched junction bases numbered 7, after V lost 5 bases and J lost 6 bases. The CDR3 nucleotides are TGCGCCAGCAGTATCCAGGGGGCCGGCGAGCAGTACTTC. This translates into CASSIQGAGEQYF.

The chain employs TRBV30 and TRBJ2-1; 8 bases agree with TRBD1. With V trimmed by 0 bases and J by 9 bases, 7 bases remained unmatched. Germline CDR1 and CDR2: GTSNPN and SVGIG (reference sequence). The CDR3 totals 14 residues. The chain's CDR3 is CAWSVQGGPGEQFF. The CDR3 DNA sequence: TGTGCCTGGAGTGTACAGGGGGGCCCGGGTGAGCAGTTCTTC.

The count of this clone is one. The chain's CDR3 is CATGGGQNNSPLHF. The CDR3, as DNA: TGTGCCACCGGGGGGGGACAAAATAATTCACCCCTCCACTTT. The gene calls are TRBV24-1 and TRBJ1-6; tentative D call: TRBD1 (6 bases). The germline V and J ends were trimmed by 9 bases and 5 bases, with 13 bases remaining between them. Germline V gives CDR1 KGHDR, CDR2 SFDVKD. The CDR3 has 14 residues.

The chain carries TRBV21-1 and TRBJ2-4; the table's D gene call, TRBD1, was not cross checked with the DNA. TRBV21-1 is flagged as a pseudogene. The CDR3 loop spans 15 amino acids. The CDR3 spells CASSDSALAKNIQYF. The CDR3 DNA reads TGTGCCAGCAGTGACAGTGCACTAGCCAAAAACATTCAGTACTTC.

CDR3 in amino acids: CASSYSGYGGGIYNEQFF. As DNA, the CDR3 is TGTGCCAGCAGTTACTCGGGCTACGGCGGGGGGATCTACAATGAGCAGTTCTTC. V is TRBV6-2 or TRBV6-3 and J is TRBJ2-1; TRBD2 matches at 8 bases. The germline V gene has CDR1 MNHEY and CDR2 SVGEGT. V was clipped by 0 bases and J by 3 bases; unmatched bases: 10. The CDR3 is made up of 18 amino acids.